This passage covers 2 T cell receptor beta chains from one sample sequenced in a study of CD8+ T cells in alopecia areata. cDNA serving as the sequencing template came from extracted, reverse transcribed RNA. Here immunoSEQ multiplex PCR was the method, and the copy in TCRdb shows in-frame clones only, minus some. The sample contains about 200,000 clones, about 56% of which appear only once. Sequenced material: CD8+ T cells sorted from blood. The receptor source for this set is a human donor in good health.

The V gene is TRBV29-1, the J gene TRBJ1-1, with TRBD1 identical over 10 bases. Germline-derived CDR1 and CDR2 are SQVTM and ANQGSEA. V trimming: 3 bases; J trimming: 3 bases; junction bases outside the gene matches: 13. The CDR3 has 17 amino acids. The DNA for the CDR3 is TGCAGCGTTGAGACCCCCCGGGACAGGGGCGTTCACACTGAAGCTTTCTTT. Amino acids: CSVETPRDRGVHTEAFF.

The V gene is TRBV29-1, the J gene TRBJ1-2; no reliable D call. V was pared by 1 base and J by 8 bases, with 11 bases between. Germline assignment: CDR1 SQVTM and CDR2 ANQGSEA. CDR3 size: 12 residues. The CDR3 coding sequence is TGCAGCGTTGAAGGGGGTCCAAAGGGCTACACCTTC. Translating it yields CSVEGGPKGYTF.